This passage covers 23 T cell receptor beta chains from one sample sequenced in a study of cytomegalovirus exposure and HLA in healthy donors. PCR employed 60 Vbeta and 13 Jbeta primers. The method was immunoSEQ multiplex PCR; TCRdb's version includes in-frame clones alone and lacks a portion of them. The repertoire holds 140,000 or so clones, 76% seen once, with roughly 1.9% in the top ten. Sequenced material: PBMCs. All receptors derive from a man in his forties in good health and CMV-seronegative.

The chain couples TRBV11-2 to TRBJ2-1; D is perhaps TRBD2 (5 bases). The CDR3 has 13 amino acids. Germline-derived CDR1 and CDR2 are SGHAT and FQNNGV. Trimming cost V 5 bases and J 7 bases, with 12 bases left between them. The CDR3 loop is CASSPGGENEQFF. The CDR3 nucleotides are TGTGCCAGCAGCCCCGGTGGGGAGAATGAGCAGTTCTTC.

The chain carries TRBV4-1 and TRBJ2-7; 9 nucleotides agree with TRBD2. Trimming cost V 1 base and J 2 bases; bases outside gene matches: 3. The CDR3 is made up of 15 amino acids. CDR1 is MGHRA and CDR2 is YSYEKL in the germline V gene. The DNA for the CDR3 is TGCGCCAGCAGCCAAGCTGTAGCGGGGGCCTACGAGCAGTACTTC. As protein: CASSQAVAGAYEQYF.

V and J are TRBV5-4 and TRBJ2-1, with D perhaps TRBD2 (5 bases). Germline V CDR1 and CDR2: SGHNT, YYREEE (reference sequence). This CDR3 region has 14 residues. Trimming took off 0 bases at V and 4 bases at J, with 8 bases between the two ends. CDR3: CASSLGEHYNEQFF. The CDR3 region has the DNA TGTGCCAGCAGCTTGGGGGAGCATTACAATGAGCAGTTCTTC.

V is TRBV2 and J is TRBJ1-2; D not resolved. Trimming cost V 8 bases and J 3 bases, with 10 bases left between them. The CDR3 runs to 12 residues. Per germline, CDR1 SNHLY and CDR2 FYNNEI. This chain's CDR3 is CASLRADYGYTF. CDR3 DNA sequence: TGTGCCAGCTTGAGGGCGGACTATGGCTACACCTTC.

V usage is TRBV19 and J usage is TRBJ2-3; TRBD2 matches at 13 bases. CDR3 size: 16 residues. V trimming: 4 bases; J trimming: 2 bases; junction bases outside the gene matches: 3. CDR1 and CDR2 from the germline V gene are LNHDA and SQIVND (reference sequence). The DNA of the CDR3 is TGTGCCAGTAGTAGGACTAGCGGGGGCATCACAGATACGCAGTATTTT. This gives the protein CASSRTSGGITDTQYF.

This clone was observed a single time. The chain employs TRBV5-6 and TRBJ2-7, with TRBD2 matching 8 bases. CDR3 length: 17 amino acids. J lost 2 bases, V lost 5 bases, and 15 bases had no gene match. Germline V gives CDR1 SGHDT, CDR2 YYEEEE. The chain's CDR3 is CASRLLSAGGVAYEQYF. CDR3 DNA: TGTGCCAGCAGGCTCCTTTCGGCCGGGGGGGTCGCCTACGAGCAGTACTTC.

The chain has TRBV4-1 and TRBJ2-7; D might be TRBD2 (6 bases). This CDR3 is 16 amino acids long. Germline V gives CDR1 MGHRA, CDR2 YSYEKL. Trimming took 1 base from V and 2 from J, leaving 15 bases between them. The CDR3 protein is CASSQVSQVAAYEQYF. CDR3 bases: TGCGCCAGCAGCCAAGTGTCGCAGGTAGCGGCCTACGAGCAGTACTTC.

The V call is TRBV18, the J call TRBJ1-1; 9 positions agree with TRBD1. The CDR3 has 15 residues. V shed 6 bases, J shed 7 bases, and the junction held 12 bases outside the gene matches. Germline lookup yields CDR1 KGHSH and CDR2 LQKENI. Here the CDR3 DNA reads TGTGCCAGCTCCACGGACAGGGGAACTTCTGGTGAAGCTTTCTTT. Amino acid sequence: CASSTDRGTSGEAFF.

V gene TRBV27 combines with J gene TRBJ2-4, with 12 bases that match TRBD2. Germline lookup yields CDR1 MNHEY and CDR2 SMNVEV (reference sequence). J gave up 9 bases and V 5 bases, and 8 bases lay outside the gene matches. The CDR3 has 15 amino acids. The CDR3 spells CASSAGLAGRVIQYF. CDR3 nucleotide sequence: TGTGCCAGCAGTGCCGGACTAGCGGGGAGGGTCATTCAGTACTTC.

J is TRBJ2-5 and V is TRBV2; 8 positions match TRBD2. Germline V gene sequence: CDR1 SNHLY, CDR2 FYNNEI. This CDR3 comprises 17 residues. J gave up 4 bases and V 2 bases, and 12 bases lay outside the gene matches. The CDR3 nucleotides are TGTGCCAGCAGTGAAAACCTAGCGGGTACGGAATCAGAGACCCAGTACTTC. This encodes CASSENLAGTESETQYF. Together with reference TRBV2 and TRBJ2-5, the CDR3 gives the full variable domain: EPEVTQTPSHQVTQMGQEVILRCVPISNHLYFYWYRQILGQKVEFLVSFYNNEISEKSEIFDDQFSVERPDGSNFTLKIRSTKLEDSAMYFCASSENLAGTESETQYFGPGTRLLVL.

CDR3 DNA sequence: TGCGCCAGCAGCCAAGAGTCCAGGGGGCGAGGCTACACCTTC. Its protein product is CASSQESRGRGYTF. V and J are TRBV4-1 and TRBJ1-2; 8 nucleotides align to TRBD1. Germline assignment: CDR1 MGHRA and CDR2 YSYEKL. The CDR3 length is 14 residues. After removal of 0 bases from V and 8 bases from J, the junction contained 5 bases not matched to a gene.

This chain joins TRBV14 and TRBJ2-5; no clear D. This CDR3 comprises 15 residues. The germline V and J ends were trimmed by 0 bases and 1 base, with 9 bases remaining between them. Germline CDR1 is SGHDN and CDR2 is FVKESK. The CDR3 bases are TGTGCCAGCAGCCAAGATTGGGCTACCCAAGAGACCCAGTACTTC. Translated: CASSQDWATQETQYF.

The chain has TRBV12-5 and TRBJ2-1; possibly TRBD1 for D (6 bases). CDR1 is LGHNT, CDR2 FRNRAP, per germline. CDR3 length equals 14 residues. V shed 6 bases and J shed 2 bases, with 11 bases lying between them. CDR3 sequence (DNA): TGTGCTAGTGGGATGGACAGAACCTACAATGAGCAGTTCTTC. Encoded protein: CASGMDRTYNEQFF.

As DNA, the CDR3 is TGTGCCAGCAGTTTAATCGGGACAGGAGTATACGAGCAGTACTTC. Protein: CASSLIGTGVYEQYF. The chain uses TRBV27 and TRBJ2-7; TRBD1 aligns across 8 bases. The CDR3 totals 15 residues. Germline-derived CDR1 and CDR2 are MNHEY and SMNVEV (reference sequence). After removal of 2 bases from V and 4 bases from J, the junction contained 7 bases not matched to a gene.

The CDR3 nucleotides are TGTGCCAGCGTCCAGGGGAGCAATCAGCCCCAGCATTTT. Translated, it gives CASVQGSNQPQHF. The chain links TRBV7-2 to TRBJ1-5; TRBD1 might be the D (6 bases). The CDR3 extends over 13 amino acids. Trimming removed 8 bases at V and 1 base at J, with 9 bases between. Germline V gene lookup returns CDR1 SGHTA and CDR2 FQGNSA.

This CDR3 is CASSIEGLAKFSTDTQYF. CDR3 DNA: TGTGCCAGTAGTATCGAGGGACTAGCTAAATTCTCCACAGATACGCAGTATTTT. This sequence joins TRBV19 and TRBJ2-3, with 9 bases aligning to TRBD2. J was trimmed by 2 bases and V by 3 bases; bases with no gene match: 12. The length of the CDR3 is 18 residues. In germline, CDR1 is LNHDA, CDR2 SQIVND (reference sequence).

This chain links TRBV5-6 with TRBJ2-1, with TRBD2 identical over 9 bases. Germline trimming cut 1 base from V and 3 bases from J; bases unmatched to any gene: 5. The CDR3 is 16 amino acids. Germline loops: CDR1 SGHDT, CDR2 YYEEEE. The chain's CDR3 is CASSLYATSGYNEQFF. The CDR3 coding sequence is TGTGCCAGCAGCTTGTATGCGACTAGCGGCTACAATGAGCAGTTCTTC.

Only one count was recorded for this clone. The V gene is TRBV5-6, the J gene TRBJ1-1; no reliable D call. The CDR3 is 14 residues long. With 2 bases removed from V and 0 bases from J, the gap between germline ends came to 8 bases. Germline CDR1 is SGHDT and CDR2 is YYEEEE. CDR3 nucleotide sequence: TGTGCCAGCAGCTTTCGACAAATGAACACTGAAGCTTTCTTT. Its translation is CASSFRQMNTEAFF.

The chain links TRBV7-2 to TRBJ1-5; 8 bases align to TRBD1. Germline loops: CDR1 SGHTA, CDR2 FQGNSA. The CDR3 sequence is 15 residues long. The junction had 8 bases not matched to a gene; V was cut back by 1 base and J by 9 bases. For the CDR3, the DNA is TGTGCCAGCAGCTTAGTAGGGCAGGGGGCATGGCCCCAGCATTTT. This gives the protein CASSLVGQGAWPQHF.

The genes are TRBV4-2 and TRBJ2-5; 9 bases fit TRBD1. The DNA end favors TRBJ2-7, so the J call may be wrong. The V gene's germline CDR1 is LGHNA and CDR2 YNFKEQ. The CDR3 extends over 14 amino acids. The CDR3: CASSQGQGAYEQYF. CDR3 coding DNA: TGTGCCAGCAGCCAAGGACAGGGGGCCTACGAGCAGTACTTC.

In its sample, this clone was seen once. CDR3 protein: CASSLEIGETQYF. The CDR3 DNA is TGTGCCAGCAGCTTAGAGATCGGAGAGACCCAGTACTTC. The chain combines TRBV7-7 with TRBJ2-5; D gene uncertain. V was cut by 1 base and J by 4 bases, with 7 bases left in between. This CDR3 region has 13 residues. CDR1 and CDR2 from the germline V gene are SSHAT and FNYEAQ (reference sequence). The full variable domain, completed using reference TRBV7-7 and TRBJ2-5, is GAGVSQSPRYKVTKRGQDVTLRCDPISSHATLYWYQQALGQGPEFLTYFNYEAQPDKSGLPSDRFSAERPEGSISTLTIQRTEQRDSAMYRCASSLEIGETQYFGPGTRLLVL.

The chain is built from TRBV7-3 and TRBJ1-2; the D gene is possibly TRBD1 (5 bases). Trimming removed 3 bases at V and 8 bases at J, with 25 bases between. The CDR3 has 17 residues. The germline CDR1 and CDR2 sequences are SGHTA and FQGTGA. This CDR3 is CASSFVGRDQGGGGYTF. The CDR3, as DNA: TGTGCCAGCAGCTTCGTAGGCAGGGATCAGGGAGGTGGCGGCTACACCTTC.

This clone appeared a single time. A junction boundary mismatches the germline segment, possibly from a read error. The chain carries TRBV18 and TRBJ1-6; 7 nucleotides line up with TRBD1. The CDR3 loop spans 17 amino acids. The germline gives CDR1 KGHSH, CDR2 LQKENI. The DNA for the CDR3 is TGTGCCAGCTCACCAATGGGGACAGCCAAGACCTATTCACTCCTCCACTTT. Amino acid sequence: CASSPMGTAKTYSLLHF.